A single T cell receptor beta chain is shown here with its context. Its specificity is not known. The entry originates in a study of T-cell reconstitution after alpha-beta-depleted transplantation in children. CDR3 size: 13 residues. Germline trimming cut 8 bases from V and 2 bases from J; bases unmatched to any gene: 2. Overall study findings and caveats: Diversity and T-cell counts at one year after transplant derived mostly from new T cells. There were some patients whose high TCRbeta diversity at day 60 came from surviving recipient T cells and thymic progenitors.

The TCRbeta library was prepared with unique molecular identifiers. TCRdb called the PCR reads again in MiXCR, with one record for every CDR3 protein. The sample has about a million distinct CDR3 sequences, about 30% seen once. This material consisted of PBMCs, mostly from graft donor cells, taken 360 days after TCRalphabeta/CD19-depleted stem cell transplant. The sequence was obtained from a boy under three years old who had a stem cell transplant for SCID, so the T cells may come from the graft donor. This chain joins TRBV12-3 or TRBV12-4 and TRBJ2-3; 9 positions agree with TRBD2. CDR3 sequence: CASLAGHTDTQYF. CDR3 bases: TGTGCCAGCCTAGCGGGGCACACAGATACGCAGTATTTT.